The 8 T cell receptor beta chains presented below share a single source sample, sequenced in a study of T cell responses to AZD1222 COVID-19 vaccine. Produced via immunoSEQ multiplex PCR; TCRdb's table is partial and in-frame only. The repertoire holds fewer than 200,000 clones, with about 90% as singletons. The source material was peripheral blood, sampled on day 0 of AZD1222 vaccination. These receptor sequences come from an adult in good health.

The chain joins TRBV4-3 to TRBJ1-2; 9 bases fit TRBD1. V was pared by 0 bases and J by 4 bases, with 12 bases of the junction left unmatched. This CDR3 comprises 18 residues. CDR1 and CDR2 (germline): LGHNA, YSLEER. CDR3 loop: CASSQEALGTGQFYGYTF. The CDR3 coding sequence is TGCGCCAGCAGCCAAGAAGCTTTGGGGACAGGGCAATTCTATGGCTACACCTTC.

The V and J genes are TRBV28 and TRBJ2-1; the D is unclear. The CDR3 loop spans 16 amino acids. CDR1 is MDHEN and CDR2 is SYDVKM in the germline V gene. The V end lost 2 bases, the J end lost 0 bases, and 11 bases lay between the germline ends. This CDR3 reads CASSLNPRSSYNEQFF. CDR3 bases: TGTGCCAGCAGTTTAAACCCTAGGAGCTCCTACAATGAGCAGTTCTTC.

CDR3 sequence reads: CASSHLTGPSEQYF. CDR3 sequence (DNA): TGCGCCAGCAGTCACCTGACAGGGCCCTCCGAGCAGTACTTC. J is TRBJ2-7 and V is TRBV23-1; 7 bases fit TRBD1. TRBV23-1 is given ORF status, its function remaining uncertain. The CDR3 has 14 residues. Trimming cost V 3 bases and J 6 bases; bases outside gene matches: 8.

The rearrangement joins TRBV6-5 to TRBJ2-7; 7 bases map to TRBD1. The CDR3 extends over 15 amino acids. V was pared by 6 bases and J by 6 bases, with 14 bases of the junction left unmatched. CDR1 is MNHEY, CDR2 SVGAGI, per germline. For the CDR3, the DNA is TGTGCCAGCAGGGCCACGTGGGACAGTTACGCCGAGCAGTACTTC. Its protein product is CASRATWDSYAEQYF.

The CDR3, as DNA: TGTGCCAGCAGCTTGGGTTGGGACACTGAAGCTTTCTTT. It specifies CASSLGWDTEAFF. This chain connects TRBV5-6 to TRBJ1-1; D gene uncertain. This CDR3 region has 13 residues. V was trimmed by 0 bases and J by 3 bases, leaving 6 bases between them. Germline lookup yields CDR1 SGHDT and CDR2 YYEEEE.

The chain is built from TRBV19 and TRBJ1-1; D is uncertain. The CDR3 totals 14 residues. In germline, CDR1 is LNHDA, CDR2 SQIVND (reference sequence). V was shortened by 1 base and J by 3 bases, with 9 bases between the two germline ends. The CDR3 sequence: CASSIGMGDTEAFF. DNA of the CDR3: TGTGCCAGTAGTATAGGGATGGGTGACACTGAAGCTTTCTTT.

CDR3 protein: CASSLFGTGGNQPQHF. The CDR3 DNA follows: TGTGCCAGCAGTTTATTCGGGACAGGGGGCAATCAGCCCCAGCATTTT. The chain has TRBV28 and TRBJ1-5, with 10 bases that match TRBD1. Losses at the gene ends were 1 base for V and 2 bases for J; bases not matched to a gene: 2. Germline V lookup: CDR1 MDHEN, CDR2 SYDVKM. This CDR3 contains 16 residues.

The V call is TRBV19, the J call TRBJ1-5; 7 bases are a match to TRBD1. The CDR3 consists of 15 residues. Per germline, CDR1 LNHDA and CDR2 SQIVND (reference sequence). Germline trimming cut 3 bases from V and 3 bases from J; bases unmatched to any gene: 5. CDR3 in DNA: TGTGCCAGTAGTATTAGGACAGGACTCAATCAGCCCCAGCATTTT. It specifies CASSIRTGLNQPQHF. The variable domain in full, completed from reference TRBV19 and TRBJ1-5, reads DGGITQSPKYLFRKEGQNVTLSCEQNLNHDAMYWYRQDPGQGLRLIYYSQIVNDFQKGDIAEGYSVSREKKESFPLTVTSAQKNPTAFYLCASSIRTGLNQPQHFGDGTRLSIL.